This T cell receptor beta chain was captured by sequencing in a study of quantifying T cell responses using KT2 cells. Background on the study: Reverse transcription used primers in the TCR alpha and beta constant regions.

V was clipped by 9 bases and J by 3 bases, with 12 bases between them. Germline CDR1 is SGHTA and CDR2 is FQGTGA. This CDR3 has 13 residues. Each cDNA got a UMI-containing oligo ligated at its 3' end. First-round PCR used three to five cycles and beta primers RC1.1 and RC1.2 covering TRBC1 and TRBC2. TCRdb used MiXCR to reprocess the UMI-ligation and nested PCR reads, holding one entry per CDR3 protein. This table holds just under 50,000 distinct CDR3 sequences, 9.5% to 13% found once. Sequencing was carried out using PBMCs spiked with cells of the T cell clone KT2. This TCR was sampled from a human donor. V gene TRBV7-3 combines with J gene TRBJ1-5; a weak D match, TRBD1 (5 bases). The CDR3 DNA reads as TGTGCCAGTGCGACAGAACCCAATCAGCCCCAGCATTTT. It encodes CASATEPNQPQHF.